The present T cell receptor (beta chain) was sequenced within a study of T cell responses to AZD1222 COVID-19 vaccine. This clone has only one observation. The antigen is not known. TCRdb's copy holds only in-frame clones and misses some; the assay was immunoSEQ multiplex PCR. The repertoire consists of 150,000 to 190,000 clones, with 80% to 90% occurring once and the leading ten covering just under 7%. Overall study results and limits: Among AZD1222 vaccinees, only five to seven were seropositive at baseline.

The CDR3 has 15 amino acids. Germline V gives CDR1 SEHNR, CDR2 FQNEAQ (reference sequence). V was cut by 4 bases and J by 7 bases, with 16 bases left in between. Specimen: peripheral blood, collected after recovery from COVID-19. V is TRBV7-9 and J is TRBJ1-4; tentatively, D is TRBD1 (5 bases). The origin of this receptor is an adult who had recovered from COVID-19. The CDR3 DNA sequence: TGTGCCAGCAGCTCCGTACTTGGGCAGGGTGAAAAACTGTTTTTT. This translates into CASSSVLGQGEKLFF. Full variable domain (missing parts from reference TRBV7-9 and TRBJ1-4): DTGVSQNPRHKITKRGQNVTFRCDPISEHNRLYWYRQTLGQGPEFLTYFQNEAQLEKSRLLSDRFSAERPKGSFSTLEIQRTEQGDSAMYLCASSSVLGQGEKLFFGSGTQLSVL.